The clone carrying this T cell receptor beta chain has a handful of counts. Its antigen remains unknown. Per the germline V gene, CDR1 is SGHTA and CDR2 is FQGNSA. V was cut by 8 bases and J by 0 bases, with 12 bases left in between. The CDR3 contains 14 residues. The sample belongs to a study of T cell repertoires in cytomegalovirus infection. Across the whole study: CMV epitopes, recently identified HLA-C-restricted and well-studied HLA-B-restricted, were used. In public TCR beta signatures, there were indications of both CMV infection and matching HLA type.

TCRdb passed the reads through MiXCR, listing each CDR3 protein once. The sample records roughly 150,000 distinct CDR3 sequences, about 20% being singletons. Study-level points and caveats: HLA-C-restricted CMV clonotypes gave the most frequent clonotype in two of eight donors. Carriers of CMV plus the relevant HLA were identified by cumulative public TCR beta family frequency.

Sequences were derived from CD8+ T cells from cultured PBMCs, sampled from culture after CMV antigen stimulation. The rearrangement links TRBV7-2 to TRBJ2-3, with D tentatively TRBD1 (6 bases). The sequence was obtained from a human donor in good health (CMV status not recorded). Some clones in this sample may be carry-over from other donors' samples. CDR3 in amino acids: CASCRGTSTDTQYF. CDR3 nucleotide sequence: TGTGCCAGCTGTAGGGGGACGAGCACAGATACGCAGTATTTT.